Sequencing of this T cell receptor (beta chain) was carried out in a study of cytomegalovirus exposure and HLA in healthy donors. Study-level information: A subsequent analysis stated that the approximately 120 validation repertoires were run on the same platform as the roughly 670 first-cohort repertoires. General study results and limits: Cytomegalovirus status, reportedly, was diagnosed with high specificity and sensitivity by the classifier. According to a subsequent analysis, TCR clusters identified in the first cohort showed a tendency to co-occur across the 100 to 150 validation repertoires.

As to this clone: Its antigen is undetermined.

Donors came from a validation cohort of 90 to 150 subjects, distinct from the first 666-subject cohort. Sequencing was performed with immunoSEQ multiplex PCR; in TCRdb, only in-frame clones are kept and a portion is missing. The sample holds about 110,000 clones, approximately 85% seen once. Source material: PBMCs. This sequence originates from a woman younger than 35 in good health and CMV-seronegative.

The CDR3 DNA reads TGTGCCAGCAGCCAAACAGGCTCAGGGGCCAACGTCCTGACTTTC. This gives the protein CASSQTGSGANVLTF. The rearrangement uses TRBV7-9 and TRBJ2-6, with a tentative D call TRBD1 (5 bases). CDR3 length: 15 amino acids. Trimming stripped 5 bases from V and 4 bases from J, with 12 bases between. Germline loops: CDR1 SEHNR, CDR2 FQNEAQ (reference sequence).